This T cell receptor (beta chain) was profiled in a study of blood T cell repertoires in COVID-19. Background on the study: The samples span acute and convalescent COVID-19 from the United States, Italy and Spain.

The method was immunoSEQ multiplex PCR; TCRdb's version includes in-frame clones alone and lacks a portion of them. The sample has 190,000 or so clones; 85% to 90% are singletons. Per the germline V gene, CDR1 is MDHEN and CDR2 is SYDVKM. J lost 5 bases, V lost 4 bases, and 16 bases had no gene match. The CDR3 is made up of 18 amino acids. The source of this sequence is a man aged 50-60 years with acute or convalescent COVID-19. Sequencing was performed on peripheral blood. This chain uses TRBV28 with TRBJ1-5, with TRBD1 matching over 8 bases. CDR3: CASSYPRTGTGLYQPQHF. The CDR3, as DNA: TGTGCCAGCAGTTATCCCCGGACCGGGACAGGATTATATCAGCCCCAGCATTTT.